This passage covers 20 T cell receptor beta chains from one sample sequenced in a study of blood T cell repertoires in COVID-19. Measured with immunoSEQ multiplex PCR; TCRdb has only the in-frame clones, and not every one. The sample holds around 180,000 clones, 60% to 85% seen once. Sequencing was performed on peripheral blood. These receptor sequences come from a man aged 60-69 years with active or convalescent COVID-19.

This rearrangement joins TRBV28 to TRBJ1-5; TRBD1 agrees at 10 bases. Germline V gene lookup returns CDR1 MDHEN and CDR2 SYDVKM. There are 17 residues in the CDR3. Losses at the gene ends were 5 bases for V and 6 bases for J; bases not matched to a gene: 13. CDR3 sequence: CASSRFEVTGGRQPQHF. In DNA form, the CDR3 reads TGTGCCAGCAGTCGTTTCGAAGTGACAGGGGGCCGTCAGCCCCAGCATTTT.

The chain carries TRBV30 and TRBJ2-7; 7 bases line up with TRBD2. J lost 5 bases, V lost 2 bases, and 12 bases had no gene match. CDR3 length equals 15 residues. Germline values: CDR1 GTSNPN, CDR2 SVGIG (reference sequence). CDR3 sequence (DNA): TGTGCCTGGAGTTGGTCTCCGGGACTACCGGACGAGCAGTACTTC. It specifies CAWSWSPGLPDEQYF.

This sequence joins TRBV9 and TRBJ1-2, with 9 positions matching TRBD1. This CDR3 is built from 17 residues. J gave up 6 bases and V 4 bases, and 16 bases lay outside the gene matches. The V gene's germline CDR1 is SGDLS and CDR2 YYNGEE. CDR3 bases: TGTGCCAGCAGCCCACGGGACGGGACAGGGCCGGGCGATGGCTACACCTTC. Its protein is CASSPRDGTGPGDGYTF.

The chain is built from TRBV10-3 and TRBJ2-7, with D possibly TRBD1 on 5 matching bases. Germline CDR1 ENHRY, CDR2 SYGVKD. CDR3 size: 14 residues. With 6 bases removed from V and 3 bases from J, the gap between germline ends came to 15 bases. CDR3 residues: CAIRYSDNNYEQYF. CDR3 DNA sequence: TGTGCCATCAGATATTCGGACAATAACTACGAGCAGTACTTC.

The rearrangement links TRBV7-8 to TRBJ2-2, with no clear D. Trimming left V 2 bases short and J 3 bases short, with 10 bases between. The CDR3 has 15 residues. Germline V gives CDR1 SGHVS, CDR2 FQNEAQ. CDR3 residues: CASSLTQQYTGELFF. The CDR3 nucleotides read TGTGCCAGCAGCTTAACTCAACAGTACACCGGGGAGCTGTTTTTT.

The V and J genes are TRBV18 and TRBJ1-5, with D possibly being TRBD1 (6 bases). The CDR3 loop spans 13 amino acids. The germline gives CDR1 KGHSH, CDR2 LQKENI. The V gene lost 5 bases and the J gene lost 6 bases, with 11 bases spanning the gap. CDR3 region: CASSTGRLQPQHF. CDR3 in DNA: TGTGCCAGCTCAACAGGGCGACTTCAGCCCCAGCATTTT.

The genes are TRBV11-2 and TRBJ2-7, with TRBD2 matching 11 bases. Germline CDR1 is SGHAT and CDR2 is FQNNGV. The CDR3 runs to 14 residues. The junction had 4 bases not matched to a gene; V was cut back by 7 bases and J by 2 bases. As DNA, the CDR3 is TGTGCCAGCACCGTAGCGGGAGGGCCCTACGAGCAGTACTTC. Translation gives CASTVAGGPYEQYF.

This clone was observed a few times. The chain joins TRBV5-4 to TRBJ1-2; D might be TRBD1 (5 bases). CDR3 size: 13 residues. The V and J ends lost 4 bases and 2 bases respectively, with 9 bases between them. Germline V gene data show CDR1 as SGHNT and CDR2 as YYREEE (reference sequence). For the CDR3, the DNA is TGTGCCAGCAGCCGTAAGGGGAACTATGGCTACACCTTC. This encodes CASSRKGNYGYTF.

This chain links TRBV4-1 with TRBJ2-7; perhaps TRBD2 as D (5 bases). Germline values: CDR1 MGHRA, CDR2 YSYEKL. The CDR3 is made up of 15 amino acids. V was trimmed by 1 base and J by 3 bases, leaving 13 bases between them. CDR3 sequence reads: CASSQVFREFYEQYF. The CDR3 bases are TGCGCCAGCAGCCAAGTTTTTAGGGAGTTCTACGAGCAGTACTTC.

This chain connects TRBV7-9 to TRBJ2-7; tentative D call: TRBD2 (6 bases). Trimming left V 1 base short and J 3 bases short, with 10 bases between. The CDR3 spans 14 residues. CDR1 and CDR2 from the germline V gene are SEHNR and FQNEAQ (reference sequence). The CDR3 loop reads CASSLGREVYEQYF. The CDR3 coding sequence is TGTGCCAGCAGCTTAGGCAGGGAGGTCTACGAGCAGTACTTC.

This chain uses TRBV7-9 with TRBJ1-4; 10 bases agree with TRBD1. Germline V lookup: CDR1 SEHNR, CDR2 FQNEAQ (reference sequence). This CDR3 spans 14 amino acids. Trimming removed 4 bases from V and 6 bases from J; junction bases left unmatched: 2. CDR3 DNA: TGTGCCAGCAGCTCCGGGACAGGGGATGAAAAACTGTTTTTT. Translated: CASSSGTGDEKLFF.

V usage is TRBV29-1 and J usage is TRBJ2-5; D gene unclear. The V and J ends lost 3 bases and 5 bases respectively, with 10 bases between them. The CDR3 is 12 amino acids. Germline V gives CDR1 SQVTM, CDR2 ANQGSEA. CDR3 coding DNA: TGCAGCGTTGACGAGGATAGGGAGACCCAGTACTTC. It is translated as CSVDEDRETQYF.

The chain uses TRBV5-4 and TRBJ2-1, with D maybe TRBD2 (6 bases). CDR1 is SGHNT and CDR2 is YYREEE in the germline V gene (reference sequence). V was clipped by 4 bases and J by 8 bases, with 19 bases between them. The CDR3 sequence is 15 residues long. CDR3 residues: CASSPRRGRWDEQFF. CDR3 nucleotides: TGTGCCAGCAGCCCCCGGAGGGGAAGATGGGATGAGCAGTTCTTC.

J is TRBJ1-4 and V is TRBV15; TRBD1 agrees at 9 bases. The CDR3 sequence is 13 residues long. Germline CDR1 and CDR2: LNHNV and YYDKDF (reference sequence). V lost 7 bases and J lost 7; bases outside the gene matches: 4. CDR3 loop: CATNKDRGEKLFF. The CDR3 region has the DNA TGTGCCACCAACAAGGACAGGGGTGAAAAACTGTTTTTT.

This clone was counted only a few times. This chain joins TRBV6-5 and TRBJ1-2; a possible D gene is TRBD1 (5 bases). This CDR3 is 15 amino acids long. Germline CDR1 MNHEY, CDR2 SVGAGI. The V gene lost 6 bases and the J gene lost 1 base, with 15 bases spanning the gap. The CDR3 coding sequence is TGTGCCAGCAGCCCCGGGGGATACCTTAACTATGGCTACACCTTC. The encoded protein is CASSPGGYLNYGYTF.

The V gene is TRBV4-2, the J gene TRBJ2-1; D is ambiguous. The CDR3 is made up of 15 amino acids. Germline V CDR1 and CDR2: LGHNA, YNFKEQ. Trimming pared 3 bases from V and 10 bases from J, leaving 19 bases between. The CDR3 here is CASSHEARGLREQFF. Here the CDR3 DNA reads TGTGCCAGCAGCCATGAGGCGCGAGGCCTCCGGGAGCAGTTCTTC.

The CDR3 is CAWSVLDLIANEQFF. The CDR3 DNA is TGTGCCTGGAGTGTACTCGACTTGATTGCAAATGAGCAGTTCTTC. The rearrangement joins TRBV30 to TRBJ2-1; D gene uncertain. The ends were cut back, 0 bases at V and 7 bases at J, with 16 bases in the middle. CDR1 is GTSNPN, CDR2 SVGIG, per germline (reference sequence). CDR3 length: 15 residues.

The CDR3 DNA follows: TGTGCCAGCAGTTACTCGACAGGAGACACTGAAGCTTTCTTT. Residues: CASSYSTGDTEAFF. The rearrangement links TRBV6-6 to TRBJ1-1; possible D gene TRBD1, 6 bases. This CDR3 region has 14 residues. Deletions cut 0 bases from V and 3 bases from J, with 8 bases between. Germline V gene lookup returns CDR1 MNHNY and CDR2 SVGAGI (reference sequence).

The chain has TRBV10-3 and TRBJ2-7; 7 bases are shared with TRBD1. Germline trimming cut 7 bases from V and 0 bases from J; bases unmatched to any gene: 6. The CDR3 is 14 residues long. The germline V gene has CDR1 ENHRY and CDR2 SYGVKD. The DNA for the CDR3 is TGTGCCATCACCCCACAGGGGAGCTCCTACGAGCAGTACTTC. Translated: CAITPQGSSYEQYF.

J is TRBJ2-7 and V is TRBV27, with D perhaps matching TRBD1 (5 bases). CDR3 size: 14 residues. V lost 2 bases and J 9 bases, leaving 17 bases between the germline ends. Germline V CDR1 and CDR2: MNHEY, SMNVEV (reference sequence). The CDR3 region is CASSLTSSGSGQYF. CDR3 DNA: TGTGCCAGCAGTTTAACCTCCTCAGGGTCAGGGCAGTACTTC.